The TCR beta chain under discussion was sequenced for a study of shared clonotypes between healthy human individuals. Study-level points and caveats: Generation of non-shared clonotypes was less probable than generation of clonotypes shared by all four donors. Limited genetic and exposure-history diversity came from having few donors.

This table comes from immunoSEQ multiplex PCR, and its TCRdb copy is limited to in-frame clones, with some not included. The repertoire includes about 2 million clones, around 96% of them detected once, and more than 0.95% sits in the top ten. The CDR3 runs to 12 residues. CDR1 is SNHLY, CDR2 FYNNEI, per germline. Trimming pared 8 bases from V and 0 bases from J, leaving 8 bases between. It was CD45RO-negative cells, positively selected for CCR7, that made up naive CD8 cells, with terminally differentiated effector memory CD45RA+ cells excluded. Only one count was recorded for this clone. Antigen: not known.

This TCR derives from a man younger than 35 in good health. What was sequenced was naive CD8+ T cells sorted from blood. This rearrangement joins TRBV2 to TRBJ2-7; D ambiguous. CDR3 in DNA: TGTGCCAGCCACCCAAGCTCCTACGAGCAGTACTTC. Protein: CASHPSSYEQYF. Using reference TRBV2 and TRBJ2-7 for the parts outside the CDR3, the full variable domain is EPEVTQTPSHQVTQMGQEVILRCVPISNHLYFYWYRQILGQKVEFLVSFYNNEISEKSEIFDDQFSVERPDGSNFTLKIRSTKLEDSAMYFCASHPSSYEQYFGPGTRLTVT.